The 3 T cell receptor beta chains presented below share a single source sample, sequenced in a study of cytomegalovirus exposure and HLA in healthy donors. PCR used 60 Vbeta primers and 13 Jbeta primers. Produced via immunoSEQ multiplex PCR; TCRdb's table is partial and in-frame only. The sample consists of about 43,000 clones, 64% of them appearing once. Specimen: PBMCs. These receptor sequences come from a human donor in good health.

This clone was seen a few times. The chain has TRBV5-1 and TRBJ1-4; possibly TRBD1 for D (5 bases). In germline, CDR1 is SGHRS, CDR2 YFSETQ. V was clipped by 3 bases and J by 8 bases, with 14 bases between them. This CDR3 comprises 14 residues. The CDR3 loop reads CASSSGGPGEKLFF. The CDR3 bases are TGCGCCAGCAGCTCGGGAGGACCAGGGGAAAAACTGTTTTTT.

The chain links TRBV7-8 to TRBJ2-7, with TRBD2 matching over 12 bases. The J segment lost 0 bases and the V segment lost 4 bases, leaving 7 bases of the junction unmatched. The CDR3 spans 17 residues. CDR1 and CDR2 from the germline V gene are SGHVS and FQNEAQ. The DNA for the CDR3 is TGTGCCAGCAGCTACGGGAAGACTAGCGGGGGCTCCTACGAGCAGTACTTC. It yields the protein CASSYGKTSGGSYEQYF.

The chain is built from TRBV19 and TRBJ1-2; no definite D call. The germline V gene encodes CDR1 LNHDA and CDR2 SQIVND (reference sequence). The CDR3 sequence is 14 residues long. The V end lost 3 bases, the J end lost 6 bases, and 14 bases lay between the germline ends. CDR3 bases: TGTGCCAGTAGTATGTGGCTTTCGGGTGATGGCTACACCTTC. Its translation is CASSMWLSGDGYTF. Full variable domain (outside the CDR3, taken from reference TRBV19 and TRBJ1-2): DGGITQSPKYLFRKEGQNVTLSCEQNLNHDAMYWYRQDPGQGLRLIYYSQIVNDFQKGDIAEGYSVSREKKESFPLTVTSAQKNPTAFYLCASSMWLSGDGYTFGSGTRLTVV.